The 31 T cell receptor beta chains presented below share a single source sample, sequenced in a study of blood T cell repertoires in COVID-19. Sequenced by immunoSEQ multiplex PCR; TCRdb stores in-frame clones only, minus some. The data show a few hundred thousand clones, 70% to 90% seen once. Material: peripheral blood. The receptors were gathered from a man in his late teens or twenties with active or convalescent COVID-19.

The chain uses TRBV9 and TRBJ1-4; maybe TRBD1 (5 bases). The V gene's germline CDR1 is SGDLS and CDR2 YYNGEE. The CDR3 spans 15 residues. V lost 1 base and J lost 3, with 10 bases in between. The CDR3 is CASSVSGAANEKLFF. The CDR3 DNA reads TGTGCCAGCAGCGTAAGCGGGGCGGCTAATGAAAAACTGTTTTTT.

The rearrangement links TRBV5-1 to TRBJ1-2, with TRBD1 matching over 8 bases. J lost 4 bases, V lost 4 bases, and 3 bases had no gene match. The CDR3 consists of 13 residues. CDR1 and CDR2 from the germline V gene are SGHRS and YFSETQ. CDR3 nucleotide sequence: TGCGCCAGCAGCCCGGGACAGGTCTATGGCTACACCTTC. Encoded protein: CASSPGQVYGYTF.

The chain couples TRBV9 to TRBJ1-2, with D unclear. The CDR3 runs 15 residues. Germline CDR1 is SGDLS and CDR2 is YYNGEE. The V end lost 4 bases, the J end lost 5 bases, and 18 bases lay between the germline ends. The CDR3 loop is CASSPNVLEVYGYTF. The CDR3 bases are TGTGCCAGCAGCCCGAACGTGTTAGAGGTTTATGGCTACACCTTC.

The V call is TRBV27, the J call TRBJ1-6, with TRBD1 as a possible D gene (6 bases). The CDR3 has 15 amino acids. The V end was cut by 7 bases, the J end by 7 bases, with 17 bases between. CDR1 and CDR2 from the germline V gene are MNHEY and SMNVEV (reference sequence). CDR3 protein: CASTPGGARNSPLHF. For the CDR3, the DNA is TGTGCCAGCACCCCGGGGGGGGCCCGGAATTCACCCCTCCACTTT.

This chain joins TRBV18 and TRBJ2-6; 7 bases agree with TRBD1. This CDR3 is built from 17 residues. Germline lookup yields CDR1 KGHSH and CDR2 LQKENI. V shed 2 bases and J 3 bases; nucleotides not matched to a gene: 7. CDR3: CASSPRGQDVGANVLTF. The CDR3 nucleotides are TGTGCCAGCTCACCAAGGGGGCAAGATGTTGGGGCCAACGTCCTGACTTTC.

The chain couples TRBV6-6 to TRBJ2-7; 7 bases are shared with TRBD1. The CDR3 runs to 15 residues. Looked up from germline, CDR1 is MNHNY and CDR2 is SVGAGI (reference sequence). The V segment lost 5 bases and the J segment 3 bases; nucleotides outside the gene matches: 10. DNA for the CDR3: TGTGCCAGCAGTGACTTTCCGGACAGGAGCTACGAGCAGTACTTC. Its protein product is CASSDFPDRSYEQYF.

The rearrangement uses TRBV11-3 and TRBJ2-7; a weak D match, TRBD1 (5 bases). V lost 5 bases to trimming and J lost 3 bases, with 8 bases between them. CDR1 is SGHNT and CDR2 is YENEEA in the germline V gene. The CDR3 sequence is 12 residues long. This chain's CDR3 is CASSHDSYEQYF. DNA of the CDR3: TGTGCCAGCAGCCATGACAGCTACGAGCAGTACTTC.

Comments on this clone: Other DNA sequences in this specimen translate into the identical CDR3. The chain is built from TRBV9 and TRBJ2-3; unclear D gene. V was clipped by 1 base and J by 2 bases, with 11 bases between them. Germline V lookup: CDR1 SGDLS, CDR2 YYNGEE. The CDR3 covers 15 residues. CDR3 amino acids: CASSVTSASTDTQYF. The CDR3, as DNA: TGTGCCAGCAGCGTAACCTCAGCGTCCACAGATACGCAGTATTTT. Full variable domain (remainder filled in from reference TRBV9 and TRBJ2-3): DSGVTQTPKHLITATGQRVTLRCSPRSGDLSVYWYQQSLDQGLQFLIQYYNGEERAKGNILERFSAQQFPDLHSELNLSSLELGDSALYFCASSVTSASTDTQYFGPGTRLTVL.

The chain is built from TRBV19 and TRBJ1-2; D possibly corresponds to TRBD1 (6 bases). CDR3 length equals 13 residues. The ends were cut back, 4 bases at V and 5 bases at J, with 11 bases in the middle. Germline V lookup: CDR1 LNHDA, CDR2 SQIVND (reference sequence). The CDR3 spells CASSTGQLYGYTF. DNA of the CDR3: TGTGCCAGTAGTACTGGACAGCTATATGGCTACACCTTC.

The rearrangement joins TRBV6-2 or TRBV6-3 to TRBJ2-3; 9 bases line up with TRBD2. In germline, CDR1 is MNHEY, CDR2 SVGEGT. The CDR3 extends over 16 amino acids. The V gene end was trimmed by 4 bases and the J gene end by 2 bases; junction bases not matched to a gene: 7. CDR3 sequence (DNA): TGTGCCAGCAGTTCGGTGACTAGCGGAACCACAGATACGCAGTATTTT. Its protein is CASSSVTSGTTDTQYF.

The V call is TRBV5-1, the J call TRBJ2-3; 7 bases map to TRBD2. Germline V gene data show CDR1 as SGHRS and CDR2 as YFSETQ. This CDR3 has 16 residues. The V and J ends lost 4 bases and 1 base, in that order; junction bases with no gene match: 9. CDR3 in DNA: TGCGCCAGCAGCCGACGGGGAAGCGGGGGCACAGATACGCAGTATTTT. Protein sequence: CASSRRGSGGTDTQYF.

The chain has TRBV15 and TRBJ1-3, with D tentatively TRBD1 (5 bases). CDR3 length: 14 residues. Germline V gives CDR1 LNHNV, CDR2 YYDKDF (reference sequence). V lost 2 bases and J 5 bases, leaving 10 bases between the germline ends. CDR3 residues: CATSRSRQRNTIYF. The CDR3, as DNA: TGTGCCACCAGCAGATCCCGACAGCGAAACACCATATATTTT.

About this clone: One junction end disagrees with the germline gene, perhaps due to a read error. The V call is TRBV11-2, the J call TRBJ2-7, with 14 bases that match TRBD2. Germline lookup yields CDR1 SGHAT and CDR2 FQNNGV. This CDR3 contains 16 residues. The chain's CDR3 is CASSLGLAGGSNEQYF. DNA for the CDR3: TGTGCCAGCAGCCTTGGACTAGCGGGGGGCTCCAACGAGCAGTACTTC.

The chain couples TRBV10-3 to TRBJ2-5; no reliable D call. There are 11 residues in the CDR3. V was pared by 8 bases and J by 5 bases, with 9 bases between. Germline V gene data show CDR1 as ENHRY and CDR2 as SYGVKD. The CDR3 is CAIGEAETQYF. The CDR3 nucleotides read TGTGCCATCGGAGAGGCTGAGACCCAGTACTTC.

The chain has TRBV14 and TRBJ1-1; 7 nucleotides align to TRBD1. The CDR3 covers 13 residues. Trimming cost V 3 bases and J 7 bases; bases outside gene matches: 5. Germline-derived CDR1 and CDR2 are SGHDN and FVKESK. The CDR3 loop reads CASSQLRDSEAFF. The CDR3 DNA is TGTGCCAGCAGCCAGTTGCGGGACAGTGAAGCTTTCTTT.

The V call is TRBV6-5, the J call TRBJ1-4; 9 bases match TRBD1. This CDR3 spans 15 amino acids. V was clipped by 5 bases and J by 8 bases; unmatched bases: 9. The germline gives CDR1 MNHEY, CDR2 SVGAGI. The CDR3 region has the DNA TGTGCCAGCAGTCGGTACAGGGGGCGAAGGGAAAAACTGTTTTTT. It encodes CASSRYRGRREKLFF.

V and J are TRBV14 and TRBJ2-3, with 9 bases matching TRBD2. The V gene's germline CDR1 is SGHDN and CDR2 FVKESK. The CDR3 extends over 17 amino acids. Trimming at V came to 4 bases and at J to 2 bases, leaving 10 bases not matched to a gene. The CDR3 bases are TGTGCCAGCAGCCGAGTGGGTAGCGGGGGATTCACAGATACGCAGTATTTT. Protein: CASSRVGSGGFTDTQYF.

The V gene is TRBV7-2, the J gene TRBJ1-2, with a tentative D call TRBD1 (6 bases). CDR3 size: 15 residues. CDR1 and CDR2 (germline): SGHTA, FQGNSA. Trimming stripped 1 base from V and 5 bases from J, with 14 bases between. CDR3 residues: CASSLDREPLYGYTF. DNA of the CDR3: TGTGCCAGCAGCTTAGACAGGGAGCCCCTTTATGGCTACACCTTC.

This chain connects TRBV11-2 to TRBJ2-1; tentatively, D is TRBD2 (6 bases). The germline V gene has CDR1 SGHAT and CDR2 FQNNGV. The CDR3 extends over 13 amino acids. V dropped 5 bases and J dropped 9 bases, with 14 bases sitting between them. This CDR3 reads CASSGQTRGEQFF. The CDR3 DNA reads TGTGCCAGCAGCGGCCAGACGCGGGGTGAGCAGTTCTTC.

This chain connects TRBV9 to TRBJ2-7, with D possibly being TRBD2 (5 bases). This CDR3 contains 15 residues. With 4 bases removed from V and 3 bases from J, the gap between germline ends came to 17 bases. Germline V gene data show CDR1 as SGDLS and CDR2 as YYNGEE. The CDR3 DNA sequence: TGTGCCAGCAGCCCCCCCCGGACTGAAAACTACGAGCAGTACTTC. The encoded protein is CASSPPRTENYEQYF.

The chain is built from TRBV5-1 and TRBJ2-2, with 7 bases aligning to TRBD1. Looked up from germline, CDR1 is SGHRS and CDR2 is YFSETQ. The junction had 11 bases not matched to a gene; V was cut back by 7 bases and J by 5 bases. This CDR3 is 15 amino acids long. The CDR3 bases are TGCGCCAGCGGTCCCGGGGACAGACGGACCGGGGAGCTGTTTTTT. As protein: CASGPGDRRTGELFF.

The chain carries TRBV9 and TRBJ2-1; D may be TRBD1 (5 bases). The CDR3 totals 15 residues. Between the trimmed V and J ends, which lost 0 bases and 3 bases, there was a span of 10 bases. Germline lookup yields CDR1 SGDLS and CDR2 YYNGEE. The CDR3 is CASSVEYRGYNEQFF. CDR3 DNA: TGTGCCAGCAGCGTAGAGTATAGGGGCTACAATGAGCAGTTCTTC. Full variable domain (remainder filled in from reference TRBV9 and TRBJ2-1): DSGVTQTPKHLITATGQRVTLRCSPRSGDLSVYWYQQSLDQGLQFLIQYYNGEERAKGNILERFSAQQFPDLHSELNLSSLELGDSALYFCASSVEYRGYNEQFFGPGTRLTVL.

This chain links TRBV11-2 with TRBJ1-4, with a tentative D call TRBD1 (5 bases). The CDR3 covers 14 residues. Trimming pared 5 bases from V and 8 bases from J, leaving 15 bases between. The germline V gene has CDR1 SGHAT and CDR2 FQNNGV. The CDR3 here is CASSLAGSGEKLFF. Written as DNA, the CDR3 is TGTGCCAGCAGCCTAGCAGGGTCCGGAGAAAAACTGTTTTTT.

J is TRBJ1-5 and V is TRBV5-1; 10 nucleotides match TRBD1. This CDR3 region has 15 residues. Germline V CDR1 and CDR2: SGHRS, YFSETQ. Germline trimming cut 5 bases from V and 2 bases from J; bases unmatched to any gene: 4. The chain's CDR3 is CASSSGTGGNQPQHF. CDR3 coding DNA: TGCGCCAGCAGTTCCGGGACAGGGGGCAATCAGCCCCAGCATTTT.

This clone appeared once. The chain couples TRBV1 to TRBJ1-5; whether TRBD1, the table's D call, matches the DNA was not checked. TRBV1 is reported as a pseudogene. The CDR3 runs to 17 residues. Here the CDR3 reads CTSSQEFRTESNQPQHF. The CDR3, as DNA: TGCACCAGCAGCCAAGAGTTTAGGACAGAGAGCAATCAGCCCCAGCATTTT.

V usage is TRBV9 and J usage is TRBJ1-1; 7 nucleotides match TRBD1. The CDR3 is 15 amino acids. CDR1 SGDLS and CDR2 YYNGEE come from the germline V gene. Trimming at V came to 4 bases and at J to 1 base, leaving 7 bases not matched to a gene. The CDR3 region has the DNA TGTGCCAGCAGCTCCCACAGGGGAGGGAACACTGAAGCTTTCTTT. It codes for CASSSHRGGNTEAFF.

The chain is built from TRBV13 and TRBJ2-7; 7 bases line up with TRBD2. CDR3 length: 12 residues. Germline CDR1 PRHDT, CDR2 FYEKMQ (reference sequence). Trimming at V came to 5 bases and at J to 7 bases, leaving 5 bases not matched to a gene. The CDR3 coding sequence is TGTGCCAGCAGCCCTGGGCGGGGGGAGCAGTACTTC. Its translation: CASSPGRGEQYF.

This chain links TRBV27 with TRBJ2-6; D is unresolved. The CDR3 spans 15 residues. Germline lookup yields CDR1 MNHEY and CDR2 SMNVEV (reference sequence). V lost 4 bases and J 2 bases, leaving 9 bases between the germline ends. The CDR3 loop is CASSSFLPGANVLTF. DNA for the CDR3: TGTGCCAGCAGTTCGTTCCTACCTGGGGCCAACGTCCTGACTTTC.

This clone was picked up one time. The V call is TRBV19, the J call TRBJ1-1; 9 bases fit TRBD1. The CDR3 has 15 amino acids. With V trimmed by 3 bases and J by 3 bases, 5 bases remained unmatched. CDR1 is LNHDA, CDR2 SQIVND, per germline (reference sequence). CDR3 sequence reads: CASSIHRGRDTEAFF. In DNA, the CDR3 is TGTGCCAGTAGTATCCACAGGGGGCGCGACACTGAAGCTTTCTTT.

The V and J genes are TRBV5-6 and TRBJ1-1; D perhaps matches TRBD1 (5 bases). CDR1 and CDR2 (germline): SGHDT, YYEEEE. The CDR3 runs to 14 residues. V lost 6 bases to trimming and J lost 1 base, with 13 bases between them. Here the CDR3 DNA reads TGTGCCAGCACTCAGGGTCTCGGGAACACTGAAGCTTTCTTT. Translation gives CASTQGLGNTEAFF.

CDR3: CASSIVQGAMNTEAFF. CDR3 bases: TGTGCCAGTAGTATAGTGCAGGGGGCCATGAACACTGAAGCTTTCTTT. This chain links TRBV19 with TRBJ1-1, with 8 bases fitting TRBD1. Germline CDR1 LNHDA, CDR2 SQIVND (reference sequence). This CDR3 comprises 16 residues. The V segment lost 1 base and the J segment 0 bases; nucleotides outside the gene matches: 4.